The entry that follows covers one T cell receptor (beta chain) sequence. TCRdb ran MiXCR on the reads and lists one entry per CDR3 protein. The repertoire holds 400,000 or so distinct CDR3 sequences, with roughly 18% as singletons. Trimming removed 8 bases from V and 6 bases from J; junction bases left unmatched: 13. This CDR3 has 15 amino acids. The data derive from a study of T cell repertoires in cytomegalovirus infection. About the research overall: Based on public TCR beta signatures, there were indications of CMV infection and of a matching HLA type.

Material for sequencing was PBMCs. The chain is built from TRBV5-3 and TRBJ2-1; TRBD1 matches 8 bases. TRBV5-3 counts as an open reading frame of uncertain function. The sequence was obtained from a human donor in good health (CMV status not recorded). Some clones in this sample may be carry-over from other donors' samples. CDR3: CASRPRTGYSNEQFF. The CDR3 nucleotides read TGTGCCAGCAGACCCAGGACAGGGTACTCCAATGAGCAGTTCTTC.